The 12 T cell receptor beta chains presented below share a single source sample, sequenced in a study of blood T cell repertoires in COVID-19 (dated by TCRdb to the early 2020s). Library prep was done by the immunoSEQ multiplex PCR assay. In TCRdb, the immuneACCESS table is reduced to in-frame sequences with V and J assigned. These tables do not hold every clone; where another copy was compared, an unresolved V gene accounts for under half, and the others remain unexplained. The sample profile shows about 310,000 clones; more than 70% of them were found once. The ten most abundant clones make up about 8% of the sample. Sequencing was carried out using peripheral blood. These receptor sequences come from a woman in her 50s who had recovered from COVID-19.

The chain couples TRBV28 to TRBJ2-1; 7 nucleotides match TRBD2. Looked up from germline, CDR1 is MDHEN and CDR2 is SYDVKM. The junction had 6 bases not matched to a gene; V was cut back by 1 base and J by 6 bases. This CDR3 region has 15 residues. The CDR3 DNA is TGTGCCAGCAGTTTATTGGGGGGGGACGGCAATGAGCAGTTCTTC. It is translated as CASSLLGGDGNEQFF.

The chain couples TRBV19 to TRBJ1-4; D ambiguous. The CDR3 has 12 amino acids. Germline-derived CDR1 and CDR2 are LNHDA and SQIVND (reference sequence). The ends were cut back, 10 bases at V and 8 bases at J, with 14 bases in the middle. CDR3 bases: TGTGCCACCGCCCTGACTCGAGAAAAACTGTTTTTT. This translates into CATALTREKLFF. The whole variable domain, remainder taken from reference TRBV19 and TRBJ1-4, is DGGITQSPKYLFRKEGQNVTLSCEQNLNHDAMYWYRQDPGQGLRLIYYSQIVNDFQKGDIAEGYSVSREKKESFPLTVTSAQKNPTAFYLCATALTREKLFFGSGTQLSVL.

V gene TRBV28 combines with J gene TRBJ1-1, with D hard to call. CDR1 is MDHEN and CDR2 is SYDVKM in the germline V gene. The CDR3 is made up of 17 amino acids. Trimming pared 5 bases from V and 4 bases from J, leaving 23 bases between. CDR3 bases: TGTGCCAGCAGTAGCTTAGGAGCGGCGGCCCTAGTCACTGAAGCTTTCTTT. It yields the protein CASSSLGAAALVTEAFF.

V usage is TRBV21-1 and J usage is TRBJ2-7; the D call in the table, TRBD2, was not verified against the DNA. TRBV21-1 is a listed pseudogene. This CDR3 is 12 amino acids long. The CDR3 DNA reads as TGTGCCAGCAGCAACCCGTCCTACGAGCAGTACTTC. It specifies CASSNPSYEQYF.

The V gene is TRBV4-3, the J gene TRBJ2-5; perhaps TRBD1 as D (5 bases). The CDR3 is made up of 13 amino acids. Germline V lookup: CDR1 LGHNA, CDR2 YSLEER. Trimming pared 0 bases from V and 5 bases from J, leaving 7 bases between. The CDR3 sequence is CASSQDYRETQYF. DNA of the CDR3: TGCGCCAGCAGCCAAGATTACAGGGAGACCCAGTACTTC.

The rearrangement uses TRBV7-6 and TRBJ2-1; TRBD1 is a possible D gene (5 bases). Germline CDR1 and CDR2: SGHVS and FNYEAQ. This CDR3 is built from 15 residues. V gave up 5 bases and J gave up 5 bases, with 16 bases separating them. CDR3 DNA: TGTGCCAGCAGCCCACAAGGACATGTGGACAATGAGCAGTTCTTC. Encoded protein: CASSPQGHVDNEQFF.

The rearrangement links TRBV19 to TRBJ2-3; a weak D match, TRBD1 (6 bases). Trimming cost V 8 bases and J 3 bases, with 9 bases left between them. The CDR3 spans 12 residues. Per germline, CDR1 LNHDA and CDR2 SQIVND (reference sequence). DNA for the CDR3: TGTGCCAGTGTCGGGACAACAGATACGCAGTATTTT. It encodes CASVGTTDTQYF.

Worth noting for this clone: Other DNA sequences in this specimen translate into the identical CDR3. The chain carries TRBV28 and TRBJ2-7; 10 nucleotides agree with TRBD1. The CDR3 contains 14 residues. With 4 bases clipped from V and 3 bases from J, the junction kept 3 bases outside the gene matches. Germline loops: CDR1 MDHEN, CDR2 SYDVKM. CDR3 sequence: CASSSRDRGYEQYF. CDR3 DNA: TGTGCCAGCAGTTCCCGGGACAGGGGCTACGAGCAGTACTTC.

This chain connects TRBV3-1 (or the pseudogene TRBV3-2) to TRBJ1-2; D call uncertain. Trimming stripped 1 base from V and 7 bases from J, with 10 bases between. The CDR3 is 13 residues long. Germline V CDR1 and CDR2: LGHDT, YNNKEL (reference sequence). The CDR3 DNA is TGTGCCAGCAGCCAAGTGCCCGAGAGTGGCTACACCTTC. Translation: CASSQVPESGYTF.

The chain carries TRBV5-4 and TRBJ1-1; the D is unclear. CDR3 length equals 13 residues. Trimming shortened V by 3 bases and J by 2 bases, and 8 bases separated the two germline ends. Germline CDR1 is SGHNT and CDR2 is YYREEE (reference sequence). The CDR3 reads CASSSEVNTEAFF. The CDR3 nucleotides are TGTGCCAGCAGCTCGGAGGTTAACACTGAAGCTTTCTTT.

The chain links TRBV7-9 to TRBJ2-7, with 7 bases lining up with TRBD1. Germline loops: CDR1 SEHNR, CDR2 FQNEAQ (reference sequence). After removal of 5 bases from V and 0 bases from J, the junction contained 4 bases not matched to a gene. The CDR3 has 14 amino acids. The CDR3 DNA is TGTGCCAGCAGCACGGACAGGAGCTCCTACGAGCAGTACTTC. This sequence encodes CASSTDRSSYEQYF.

J is TRBJ1-5 and V is TRBV5-6, with D maybe TRBD1 (5 bases). The CDR3 totals 13 residues. V lost 4 bases, J lost 6 bases, and 11 bases lay in between. The germline gives CDR1 SGHDT, CDR2 YYEEEE. CDR3 in amino acids: CASSGGAAQPQHF. The DNA of the CDR3 is TGTGCCAGCAGCGGAGGGGCCGCTCAGCCCCAGCATTTT.